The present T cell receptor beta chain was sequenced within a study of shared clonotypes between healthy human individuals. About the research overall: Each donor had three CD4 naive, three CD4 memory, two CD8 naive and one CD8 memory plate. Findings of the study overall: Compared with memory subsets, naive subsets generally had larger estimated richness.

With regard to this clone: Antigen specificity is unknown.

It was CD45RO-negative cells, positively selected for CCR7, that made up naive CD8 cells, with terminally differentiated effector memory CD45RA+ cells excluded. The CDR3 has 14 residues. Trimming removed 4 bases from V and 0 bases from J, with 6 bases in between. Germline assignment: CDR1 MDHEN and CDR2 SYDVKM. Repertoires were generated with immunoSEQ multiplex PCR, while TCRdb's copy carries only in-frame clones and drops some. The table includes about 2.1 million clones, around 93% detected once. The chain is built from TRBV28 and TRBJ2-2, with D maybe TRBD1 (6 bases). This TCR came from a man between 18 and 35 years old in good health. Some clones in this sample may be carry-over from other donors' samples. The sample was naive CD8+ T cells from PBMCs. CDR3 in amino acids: CASSWTANTGELFF. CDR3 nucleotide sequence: TGTGCCAGCAGTTGGACAGCGAACACCGGGGAGCTGTTTTTT.